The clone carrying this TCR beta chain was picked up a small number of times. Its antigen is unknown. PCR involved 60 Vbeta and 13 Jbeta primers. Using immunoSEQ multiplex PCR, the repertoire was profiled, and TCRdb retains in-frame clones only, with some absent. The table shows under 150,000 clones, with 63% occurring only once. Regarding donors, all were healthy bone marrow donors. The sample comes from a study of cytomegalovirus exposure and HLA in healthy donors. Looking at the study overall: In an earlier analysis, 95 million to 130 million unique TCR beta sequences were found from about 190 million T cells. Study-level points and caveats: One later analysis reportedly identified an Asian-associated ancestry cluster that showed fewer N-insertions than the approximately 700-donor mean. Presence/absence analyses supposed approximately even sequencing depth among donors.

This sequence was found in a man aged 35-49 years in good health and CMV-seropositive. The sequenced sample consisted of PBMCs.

CDR3 protein: CSVDGQGISTDTQYF. CDR3 sequence (DNA): TGCAGCGTTGACGGGCAGGGCATAAGTACAGATACGCAGTATTTT. The chain is built from TRBV29-1 and TRBJ2-3; TRBD1 is a possible D gene (5 bases). Germline CDR1 is SQVTM and CDR2 is ANQGSEA. V lost 3 bases to trimming and J lost 3 bases, with 16 bases between them. This CDR3 spans 15 amino acids.